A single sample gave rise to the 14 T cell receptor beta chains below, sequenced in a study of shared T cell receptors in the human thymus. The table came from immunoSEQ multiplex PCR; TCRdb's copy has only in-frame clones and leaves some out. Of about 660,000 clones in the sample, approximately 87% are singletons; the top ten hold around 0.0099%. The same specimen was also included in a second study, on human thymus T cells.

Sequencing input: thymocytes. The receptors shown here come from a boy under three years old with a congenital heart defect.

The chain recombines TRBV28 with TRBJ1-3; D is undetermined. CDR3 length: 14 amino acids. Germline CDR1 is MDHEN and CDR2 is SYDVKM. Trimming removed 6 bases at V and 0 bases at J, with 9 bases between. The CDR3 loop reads CASRGRRSGNTIYF. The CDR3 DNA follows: TGTGCCAGCAGAGGGAGGCGCTCTGGAAACACCATATATTTT.

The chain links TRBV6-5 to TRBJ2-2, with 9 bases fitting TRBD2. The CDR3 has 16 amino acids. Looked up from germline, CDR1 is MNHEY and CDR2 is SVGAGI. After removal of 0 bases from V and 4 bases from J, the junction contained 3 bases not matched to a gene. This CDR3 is CASSYSEAGGTGELFF. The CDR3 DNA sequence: TGTGCCAGCAGTTACTCGGAAGCGGGAGGCACCGGGGAGCTGTTTTTT.

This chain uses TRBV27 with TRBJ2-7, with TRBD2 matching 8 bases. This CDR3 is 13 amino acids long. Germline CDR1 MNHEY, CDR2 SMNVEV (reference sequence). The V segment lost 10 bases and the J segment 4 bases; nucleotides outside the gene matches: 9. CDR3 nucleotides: TGTGCCACCGCCCCGGGGGGGCTTTACGAGCAGTACTTC. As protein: CATAPGGLYEQYF.

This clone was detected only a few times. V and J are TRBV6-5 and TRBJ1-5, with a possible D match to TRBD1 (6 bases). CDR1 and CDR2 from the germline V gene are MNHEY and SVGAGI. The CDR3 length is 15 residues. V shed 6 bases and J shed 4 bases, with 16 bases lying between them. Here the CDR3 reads CASRPTGPKNQPQHF. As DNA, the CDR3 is TGTGCCAGCAGGCCAACAGGGCCAAAGAATCAGCCCCAGCATTTT.

In DNA form, the CDR3 reads TGTGCCAGCAGCCCGCGGGCTAGCGGTACCTACGAGCAGTACTTC. It yields the protein CASSPRASGTYEQYF. The genes are TRBV4-2 and TRBJ2-7, with 7 bases identical to TRBD2. Germline lookup yields CDR1 LGHNA and CDR2 YNFKEQ. The length of the CDR3 is 15 residues. Germline trimming cut 4 bases from V and 2 bases from J; bases unmatched to any gene: 8.

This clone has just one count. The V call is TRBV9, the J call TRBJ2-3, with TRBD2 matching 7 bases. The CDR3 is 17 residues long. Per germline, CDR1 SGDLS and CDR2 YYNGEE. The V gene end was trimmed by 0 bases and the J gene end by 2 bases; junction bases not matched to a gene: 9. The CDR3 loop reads CASSVGTSVIPTDTQYF. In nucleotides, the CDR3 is TGTGCCAGCAGCGTAGGCACTAGCGTTATACCCACAGATACGCAGTATTTT.

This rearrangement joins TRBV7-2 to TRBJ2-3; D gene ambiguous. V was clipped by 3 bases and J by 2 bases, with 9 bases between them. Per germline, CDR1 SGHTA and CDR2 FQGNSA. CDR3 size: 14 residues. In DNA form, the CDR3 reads TGTGCCAGCAGCTTCCGCAGATACACAGATACGCAGTATTTT. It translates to CASSFRRYTDTQYF.

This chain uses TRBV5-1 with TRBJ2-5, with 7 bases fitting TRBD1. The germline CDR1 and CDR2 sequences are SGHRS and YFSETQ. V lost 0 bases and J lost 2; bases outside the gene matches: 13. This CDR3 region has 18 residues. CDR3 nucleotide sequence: TGCGCCAGCAGCTTGGGGCTCCTCCATTGGACAGGTCAAGAGACCCAGTACTTC. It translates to CASSLGLLHWTGQETQYF.

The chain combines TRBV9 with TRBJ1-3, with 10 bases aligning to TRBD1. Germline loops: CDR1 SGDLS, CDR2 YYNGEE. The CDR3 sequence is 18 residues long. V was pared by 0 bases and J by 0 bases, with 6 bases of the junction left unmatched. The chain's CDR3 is CASSVEGTGESSGNTIYF. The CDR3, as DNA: TGTGCCAGCAGCGTAGAAGGGACAGGGGAAAGCTCTGGAAACACCATATATTTT.

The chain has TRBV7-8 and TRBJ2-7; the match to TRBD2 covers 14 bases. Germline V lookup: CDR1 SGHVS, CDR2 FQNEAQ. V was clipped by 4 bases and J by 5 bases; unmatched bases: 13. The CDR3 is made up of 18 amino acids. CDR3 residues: CASSSGPGLAGVGHEQYF. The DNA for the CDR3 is TGTGCCAGCAGCTCCGGACCGGGACTAGCGGGAGTGGGACACGAGCAGTACTTC.

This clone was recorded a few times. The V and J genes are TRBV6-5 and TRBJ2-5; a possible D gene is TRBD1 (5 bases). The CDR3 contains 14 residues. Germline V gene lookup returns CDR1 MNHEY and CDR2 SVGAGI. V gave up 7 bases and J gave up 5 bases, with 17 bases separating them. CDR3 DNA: TGTGCCAGCACCGCCACACGGGCAGGGGAGACCCAGTACTTC. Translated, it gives CASTATRAGETQYF.

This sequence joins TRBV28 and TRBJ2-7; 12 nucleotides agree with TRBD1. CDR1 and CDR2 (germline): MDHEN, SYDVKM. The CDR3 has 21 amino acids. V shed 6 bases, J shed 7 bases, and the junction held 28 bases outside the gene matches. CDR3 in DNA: TGTGCCAGCAGCCCCCCTTGGGGACAGGGGGCATGGCGGGAGATCTGTAGAGAGCAGTACTTC. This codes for CASSPPWGQGAWREICREQYF.

The CDR3 bases are TGTGCCAGTAGTATCCTCCCCGCCCCCGTAGCGGGACGAAGGGGCGGGGAGCTGTTTTTT. Its protein is CASSILPAPVAGRRGGELFF. The rearrangement uses TRBV19 and TRBJ2-2; 8 bases map to TRBD2. CDR1 and CDR2 from the germline V gene are LNHDA and SQIVND (reference sequence). J gave up 7 bases and V 3 bases, and 22 bases lay outside the gene matches. This CDR3 is built from 20 residues.

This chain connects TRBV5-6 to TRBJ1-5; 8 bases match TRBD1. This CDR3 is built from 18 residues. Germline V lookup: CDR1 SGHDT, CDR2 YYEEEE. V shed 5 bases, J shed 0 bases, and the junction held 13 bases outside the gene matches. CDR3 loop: CASSFGQGGRDSNQPQHF. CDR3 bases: TGTGCCAGCAGTTTCGGACAGGGAGGAAGGGATAGCAATCAGCCCCAGCATTTT.